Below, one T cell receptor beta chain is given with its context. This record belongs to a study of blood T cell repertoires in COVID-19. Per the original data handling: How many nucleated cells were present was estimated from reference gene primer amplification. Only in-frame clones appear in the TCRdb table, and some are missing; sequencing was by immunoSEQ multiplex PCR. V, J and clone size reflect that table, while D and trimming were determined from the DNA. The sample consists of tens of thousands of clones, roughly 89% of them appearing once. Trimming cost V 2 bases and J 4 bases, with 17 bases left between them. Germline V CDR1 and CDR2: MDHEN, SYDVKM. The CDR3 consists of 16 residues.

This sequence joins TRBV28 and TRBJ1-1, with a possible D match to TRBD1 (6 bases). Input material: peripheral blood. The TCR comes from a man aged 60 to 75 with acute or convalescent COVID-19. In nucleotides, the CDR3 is TGTGCCAGCAGTTTAGTCGGGTCAACAGGGAGCACTGAAGCTTTCTTT. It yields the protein CASSLVGSTGSTEAFF.